This TCR beta chain was recorded in a study of preoperative IRX-2 immunotherapy in early breast cancer. Treatment specified: preoperative locoregional IRX-2 cytokine immunotherapy. Germline CDR1 and CDR2: SGHAT and FQDESV (reference sequence). V was pared by 3 bases and J by 2 bases, with 8 bases between. The CDR3 loop spans 14 amino acids. Produced via immunoSEQ multiplex PCR; TCRdb's table is partial and in-frame only. The sample includes about 3,400 clones, around 79% seen only once; the top ten take approximately 13%. The TCR originated in a human donor with breast cancer. The material was tumor tissue, obtained after IRX-2 immunotherapy. This chain uses TRBV11-1 with TRBJ1-3; D may be TRBD1 (5 bases). The CDR3 coding sequence is TGTGCCAGCAGCTTTCAAGGGGCTGGAAACACCATATATTTT. Protein product: CASSFQGAGNTIYF.